What follows are 17 T cell receptor beta chains derived from one specimen sequenced in a study of T-cell reconstitution after alpha-beta-depleted transplantation in children. The library targeted TCRbeta and was prepared with unique molecular identifiers. MiXCR, run by TCRdb on the PCR reads, gives a single entry per CDR3 protein. Among 150,000 to 200,000 distinct CDR3 sequences listed, about 6.4% were seen once. Sequencing was performed on PBMCs from the stem cell graft donor, taken from the stem cell graft. The receptors were gathered from a human donor who donated a stem cell graft to a child with Wiskott-Aldrich syndrome.

This clonotype was seen many times. This chain connects TRBV29-1 to TRBJ2-5; 10 bases fit TRBD1. This CDR3 comprises 12 residues. With V trimmed by 7 bases and J by 4 bases, 3 bases remained unmatched. In germline, CDR1 is SQVTM, CDR2 ANQGSEA. The CDR3 nucleotides are TGCAGCGCGGGACAGGGGTCAGAGACCCAGTACTTC. As protein: CSAGQGSETQYF.

This clonotype was seen at least ten times. J is TRBJ2-1 and V is TRBV3-1, with 7 nucleotides matching TRBD1. V was pared by 3 bases and J by 3 bases, with 8 bases of the junction left unmatched. The CDR3 sequence is 16 residues long. Germline V gene lookup returns CDR1 LGHDT and CDR2 YNNKEL (reference sequence). CDR3 DNA: TGTGCCAGCAGCCATTCGACAGGGAAATACTACAATGAGCAGTTCTTC. Protein product: CASSHSTGKYYNEQFF.

The gene calls are TRBV4-2 and TRBJ2-2; 9 bases line up with TRBD2. After removal of 1 base from V and 7 bases from J, the junction contained 16 bases not matched to a gene. The CDR3 spans 19 residues. Per the germline V gene, CDR1 is LGHNA and CDR2 is YNFKEQ. The CDR3 nucleotides read TGTGCCAGCAGCCAAGTACTCACTCGAGCGGGGGGAACGGTCGGGGAGCTGTTTTTT. It translates to CASSQVLTRAGGTVGELFF.

This clonotype has at least ten counts. The gene calls are TRBV6-1 and TRBJ2-1; 8 bases align to TRBD1. In germline, CDR1 is MNHNS, CDR2 SASEGT. The V segment lost 2 bases and the J segment 0 bases; nucleotides outside the gene matches: 0. The CDR3 totals 15 residues. CDR3 in DNA: TGTGCCAGCAGTGAAACAGGGGGCTCCTACAATGAGCAGTTCTTC. It yields the protein CASSETGGSYNEQFF.

There are many counts of this clonotype. This chain links TRBV12-3 or TRBV12-4 with TRBJ1-5, with D hard to call. This CDR3 is built from 14 residues. V shed 2 bases and J shed 3 bases, with 8 bases lying between them. The CDR3 DNA follows: TGTGCCAGCAGTTTAAAATGGTTCAATCAGCCCCAGCATTTT. Translation: CASSLKWFNQPQHF.

This clonotype was counted between two and nine times. The rearrangement uses TRBV20-1 and TRBJ1-1; TRBD1 aligns across 8 bases. The CDR3 spans 12 residues. Germline CDR1 DFQATT, CDR2 SNEGSKA (reference sequence). Trimming took 0 bases from V and 10 from J; bases not matched to a gene: 4. This chain's CDR3 is CSARETGERAFF. As DNA, the CDR3 is TGCAGTGCTAGAGAGACAGGGGAAAGAGCTTTCTTT.

At least ten counts were recorded for this clonotype. The chain combines TRBV29-1 with TRBJ2-7, with D uncertain. This CDR3 is 12 amino acids long. The germline V gene encodes CDR1 SQVTM and CDR2 ANQGSEA. V lost 6 bases and J lost 7, with 16 bases in between. The CDR3 loop reads CSVPVGVREQYF. DNA for the CDR3: TGCAGCGTGCCGGTTGGGGTGAGGGAGCAGTACTTC.

This clonotype was found many times. V usage is TRBV12-3 or TRBV12-4 and J usage is TRBJ1-6; D is perhaps TRBD1 (6 bases). The CDR3 spans 15 residues. V gave up 6 bases and J gave up 6 bases, with 15 bases separating them. In DNA, the CDR3 is TGTGCCAGCAGCCAAGCCGGGACACTTAATTCACCCCTCCACTTT. Amino acids: CASSQAGTLNSPLHF.

In its sample, this clonotype was seen a few times. The V call is TRBV6-5, the J call TRBJ2-7; 14 bases fit TRBD2. Trimming took 2 bases from V and 4 from J; bases not matched to a gene: 7. In germline, CDR1 is MNHEY, CDR2 SVGAGI. This CDR3 has 17 residues. The CDR3 nucleotides read TGTGCCAGCAGTTACGGGGGACTAGCGGGAGAGGGTTACGAGCAGTACTTC. It is translated as CASSYGGLAGEGYEQYF.

This clonotype showed up many times. CDR3 nucleotides: TGTGCCAGCAGCTTAAAGCGGACAGCCTCACCCCTCCACTTT. Its translation is CASSLKRTASPLHF. The chain couples TRBV7-8 to TRBJ1-6; TRBD1 might be the D (6 bases). CDR3 length equals 14 residues. Germline loops: CDR1 SGHVS, CDR2 FQNEAQ. V was clipped by 2 bases and J by 10 bases, with 12 bases between them.

CDR3 sequence reads: CASSTFSNQPQHF. For the CDR3, the DNA is TGTGCCAGCAGCACCTTTAGCAATCAGCCCCAGCATTTT. This chain uses TRBV7-6 with TRBJ1-5; D not certain. Between the trimmed V and J ends, which lost 5 bases and 0 bases, there was a span of 5 bases. The CDR3 has 13 residues. Germline CDR1 is SGHVS and CDR2 is FNYEAQ.

This chain joins TRBV21-1 and TRBJ2-1; the D call in the table, TRBD1, was not verified against the DNA. TRBV21-1 is assigned pseudogene status. The CDR3 is 17 residues long. The CDR3 coding sequence is TGTGCCAGCAGCAAAGAGGACCGGGACTGGGGTAAAAATGAGCAGTTCTTC. Translated, it gives CASSKEDRDWGKNEQFF.

This clonotype was counted many times. The gene calls are TRBV12-3 or TRBV12-4 and TRBJ1-5, with D tentatively TRBD1 (5 bases). Trimming took off 6 bases at V and 3 bases at J, with 12 bases between the two ends. There are 14 residues in the CDR3. In DNA, the CDR3 is TGTGCCAGCAGACCCGCGGGGGACAATCAGCCCCAGCATTTT. Encoded protein: CASRPAGDNQPQHF.

This clonotype was detected a few times. The chain is built from TRBV5-1 and TRBJ2-2, with TRBD1 matching 7 bases. Per germline, CDR1 SGHRS and CDR2 YFSETQ. The CDR3 runs to 13 residues. Trimming removed 6 bases from V and 4 bases from J; junction bases left unmatched: 3. Here the CDR3 reads CASTPGGTGELFF. CDR3 DNA sequence: TGCGCCAGCACCCCAGGGGGCACCGGGGAGCTGTTTTTT.

This clonotype was detected many times. This sequence joins TRBV5-1 and TRBJ2-4, with D perhaps being TRBD1 or TRBD2 (5 bases each). Trimming shortened V by 1 base and J by 8 bases, and 13 bases separated the two germline ends. Germline-derived CDR1 and CDR2 are SGHRS and YFSETQ. The CDR3 loop spans 14 amino acids. CDR3 DNA sequence: TGCGCCAGCAGCTTGTCGTACGGGGCGTACATTCAGTACTTC. This codes for CASSLSYGAYIQYF.

At least ten counts were recorded for this clonotype. The chain employs TRBV5-1 and TRBJ1-5; perhaps TRBD1 as D (5 bases). CDR3 size: 14 residues. Between the trimmed V and J ends, which lost 1 base and 4 bases, there was a span of 9 bases. The germline gives CDR1 SGHRS, CDR2 YFSETQ. The CDR3 bases are TGCGCCAGCAGCTTGACAGGCCCAAATCAGCCCCAGCATTTT. Translating gives CASSLTGPNQPQHF. The variable domain in full, completed from reference TRBV5-1 and TRBJ1-5, reads KAGVTQTPRYLIKTRGQQVTLSCSPISGHRSVSWYQQTPGQGLQFLFEYFSETQRNKGNFPGRFSGRQFSNSRSEMNVSTLELGDSALYLCASSLTGPNQPQHFGDGTRLSIL.

This clonotype has ten or more counts. The V and J genes are TRBV5-1 and TRBJ2-7; D perhaps matches TRBD2 (6 bases). Trimming took off 7 bases at V and 4 bases at J, with 15 bases between the two ends. The length of the CDR3 is 13 residues. Germline V lookup: CDR1 SGHRS, CDR2 YFSETQ. In DNA form, the CDR3 reads TGCGCCAGCTCCCTGGGGGAGGATTACGAGCAGTACTTC. Its protein product is CASSLGEDYEQYF.